What follows describes a single T cell receptor beta chain. The data were produced by immunoSEQ multiplex PCR, yet TCRdb's version contains in-frame clones alone and is incomplete. The top ten hold about 1.5% of the sample, which has about 170,000 clones, roughly 94% seen once. This entry is derived from a study of control samples from healthy donors and cancer patients. This CDR3 is 10 amino acids long. Germline assignment: CDR1 MNHNY and CDR2 SVGAGI (reference sequence). Trimming cost V 4 bases and J 10 bases, with 7 bases left between them. Sequencing used blood. The chain joins TRBV6-6 to TRBJ1-1; the D is unclear. The clonotype originates from a woman under 30 in good health. This chain's CDR3 is CASSSEGAFF. The DNA of the CDR3 is TGTGCCAGCAGTTCGGAAGGAGCTTTCTTT.